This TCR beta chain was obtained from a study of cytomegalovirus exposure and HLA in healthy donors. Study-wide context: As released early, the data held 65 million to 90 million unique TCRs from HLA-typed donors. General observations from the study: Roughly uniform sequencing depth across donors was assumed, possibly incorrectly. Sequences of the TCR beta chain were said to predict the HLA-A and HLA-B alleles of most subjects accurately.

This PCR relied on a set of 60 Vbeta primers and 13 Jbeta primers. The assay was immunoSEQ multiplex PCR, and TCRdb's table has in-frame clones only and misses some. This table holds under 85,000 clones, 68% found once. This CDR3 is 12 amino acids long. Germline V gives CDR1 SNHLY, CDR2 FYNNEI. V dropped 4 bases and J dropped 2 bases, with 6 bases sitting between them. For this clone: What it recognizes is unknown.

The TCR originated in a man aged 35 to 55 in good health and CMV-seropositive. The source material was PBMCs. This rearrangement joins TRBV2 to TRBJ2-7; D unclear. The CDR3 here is CASSVKTYEQYF. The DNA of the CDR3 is TGTGCCAGCAGTGTCAAAACCTACGAGCAGTACTTC.